A selection of T cell receptor beta chains follows, all from one sample in a study of blood T cell repertoires in COVID-19. The repertoire was sequenced with immunoSEQ multiplex PCR; TCRdb's copy has only in-frame clones and lacks some. The sample has roughly 160,000 clones, around four fifths seen once; the top ten hold around 8.9%. The sequenced material came from peripheral blood. Receptors originate from a woman at least 80 years old with COVID-19, enrolled during active disease. Both conserved end residues are part of each CDR3. D genes are given only for firm matches. A row's size may be missing; if present it is once, few, many or a size class.

TGCAGCGGTCTTCTGACTGTGAACACTGAAGCTTTCTTT CSGLLTVNTEAFF TRBV29-1 . TRBJ1-1 .
TGTGCCAGCAGCCCCTGGGGGGAGGGACCGTCGCGTCAGCCCCAGCATTTT CASSPWGEGPSRQPQHF TRBV27 . TRBJ1-5 .
TGTGCCATCAGTGACGAGGGGGCCCTTACTAATGAAAAACTGTTTTTT CAISDEGALTNEKLFF TRBV10-3 . TRBJ1-4 TRBD1
TGTGCCAGCAGCGTCAGACAGGGGGCGGGCACTGAAGCTTTCTTT CASSVRQGAGTEAFF TRBV13 . TRBJ1-1 TRBD1
TGCGCCAGCAGCTTTCGGGGGAACACTGAAGCTTTCTTT CASSFRGNTEAFF TRBV5-1 . TRBJ1-1 .
TGCGCCAGCAGTGATAGGGGGCTCTACGAGCAGTACTTC CASSDRGLYEQYF TRBV10-1 . TRBJ2-7 TRBD1
TGCAGCGTTGTTCAGGGGAACTATGGCTACACCTTC CSVVQGNYGYTF TRBV29-1 . TRBJ1-2 .
TGTGCCAGCAGCTTGGACGGGACAGGGTTCTATGGCTACACCTTC CASSLDGTGFYGYTF TRBV5-6 . TRBJ1-2 TRBD1
TGTGCCAGCGAACTCGGGTACGAGCAGTACTTC CASELGYEQYF TRBV2 . TRBJ2-7 .
TGCGCCAGCAGCTTAGACACATACGGCTACGAGCAGTACTTC CASSLDTYGYEQYF TRBV5-1 . TRBJ2-7 .
TGTGCCAGCACTACAGGGAACTCTGGAAACACCATATATTTT CASTTGNSGNTIYF TRBV9 few TRBJ1-3 .
TGTGCCTCCCACAGGGCGAGCGCCGGGGAGCTGTTTTTT CASHRASAGELFF TRBV2 . TRBJ2-2 .
TGCGCCAGCAGCCAGGACAGTTTGGGTAATCAGCCCCAGCATTTT CASSQDSLGNQPQHF TRBV4-1 few TRBJ1-5 .
TGCGCCAGCAGCTTAGGAGGGAGGGCCGGGGGCGAGCAGTACTTC CASSLGGRAGGEQYF TRBV5-1 . TRBJ2-7 TRBD2
TGCGCCAGCACCACCACCGGGACACCGTACAATGAGCAGTTCTTC CASTTTGTPYNEQFF TRBV5-1 . TRBJ2-1 .
TGCGCCAGCAGCTTAACGGGGGCCAAAAACATTCAGTACTTC CASSLTGAKNIQYF TRBV5-1 . TRBJ2-4 .
TGTGCCAGCAGTGAAGGGACAGGGTTTAGCAATCAGCCCCAGCATTTT CASSEGTGFSNQPQHF TRBV6-1 many TRBJ1-5 TRBD1
TGTGCCAGTTGCCCGGCGGGACAGGGAGGAGAAAAACTGTTTTTT CASCPAGQGGEKLFF TRBV19 once TRBJ1-4 TRBD1
TGTGCCAGCAGTTACGGACAGGGTTGGGAAAAACTGTTTTTT CASSYGQGWEKLFF TRBV6-5 . TRBJ1-4 TRBD1
TGTGCCAGCAGTTTGACTAGCGGACAACGATCGTACCAAGAGACCCAGTACTTC CASSLTSGQRSYQETQYF TRBV28 . TRBJ2-5 TRBD2
TGTGCCAGCAGTGAATATGAGGGCAGGGGCTCTGAAGCTTTCTTT CASSEYEGRGSEAFF TRBV25-1 . TRBJ1-1 .
TGTGCCAGCAGTGAATTGGGCGGGGGGAGGTACGAGCAGTACTTC CASSELGGGRYEQYF TRBV2 . TRBJ2-7 TRBD2
TGTGCCAGCAGCCGTGGGACTCCCGGTGAGCAGTTCTTC CASSRGTPGEQFF TRBV14 . TRBJ2-1 .
TGTGCCAGCAGCCAAGGTGCAGCCGGGTGGCAGTATTTT CASSQGAAGWQYF TRBV3-1/TRBV3-2 . TRBJ2-3 .
TGTGCCAGCAGCGTAGCGGGAGGGAGCACAGATACGCAGTATTTT CASSVAGGSTDTQYF TRBV9 . TRBJ2-3 TRBD2